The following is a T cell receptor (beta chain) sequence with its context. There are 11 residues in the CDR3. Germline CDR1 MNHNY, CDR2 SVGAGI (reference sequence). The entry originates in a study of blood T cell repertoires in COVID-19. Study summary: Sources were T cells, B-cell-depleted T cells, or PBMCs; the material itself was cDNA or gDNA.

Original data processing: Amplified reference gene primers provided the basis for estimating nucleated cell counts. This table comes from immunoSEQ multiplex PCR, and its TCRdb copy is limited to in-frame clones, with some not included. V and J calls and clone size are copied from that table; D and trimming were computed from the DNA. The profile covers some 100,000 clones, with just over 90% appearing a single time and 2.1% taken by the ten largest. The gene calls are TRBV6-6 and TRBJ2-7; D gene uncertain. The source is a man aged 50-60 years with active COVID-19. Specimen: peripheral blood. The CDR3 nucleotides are TGTGCTACTCACTCCGATTACGAGCAGTACTTC. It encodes CATHSDYEQYF.